This TCR beta chain was captured by sequencing in a study of shared clonotypes between healthy human individuals. Assay used: immunoSEQ multiplex PCR; TCRdb lists only in-frame clones, some missing. The sample contains 1.5 million to 2.5 million clones, about 95% of which appear only once. CD45RO negativity and positive selection for CCR7 defined naive CD8 cells, a population that excluded terminally differentiated effector memory CD45RA+ cells. Caucasian adults living in Nashville, Tennessee, provided all samples. There are 17 residues in the CDR3. After removal of 6 bases from V and 1 base from J, the junction contained 11 bases not matched to a gene. Germline CDR1 reads SEHNR; CDR2 reads FQNEAQ (reference sequence).

This TCR was recovered from a young man in good health. This chain uses TRBV7-9 with TRBJ2-2, with 7 bases aligning to TRBD2. The sequencing sample was made of naive CD8+ T cells sorted from blood. Here the CDR3 reads CASSSILADLNTGELFF. The DNA of the CDR3 is TGTGCCAGCAGTTCGATTCTAGCGGACCTGAACACCGGGGAGCTGTTTTTT.